The 9 T cell receptor beta chains below all came from one sample that was sequenced in a study of T cell responses to AZD1222 COVID-19 vaccine. Profiling relied on immunoSEQ multiplex PCR, and the TCRdb table lists in-frame clones only, not all of them. This repertoire shows 150,000 to 180,000 clones, about nine tenths found once; its top ten account for 3% to 3.5%. Here the sequenced sample was peripheral blood, taken on day 0 of AZD1222 vaccination. These receptors originate from an adult in good health.

This chain links TRBV7-8 with TRBJ1-2, with D hard to call. CDR1 is SGHVS, CDR2 FQNEAQ, per germline. The V gene lost 5 bases and the J gene lost 6 bases, with 16 bases spanning the gap. The CDR3 extends over 14 amino acids. CDR3 amino acids: CASSPMAGRDGYTF. The CDR3 bases are TGTGCCAGCAGCCCCATGGCCGGGCGGGATGGCTACACCTTC.

The chain links TRBV3-1 (or the pseudogene TRBV3-2) to TRBJ1-2; 11 bases map to TRBD1. The CDR3 is 15 residues long. J was trimmed by 2 bases and V by 4 bases; bases with no gene match: 3. Germline V gene lookup returns CDR1 LGHDT and CDR2 YNNKEL (reference sequence). The CDR3 bases are TGTGCCAGCAGCCCTGGGACAGGGGGGAACTATGGCTACACCTTC. It translates to CASSPGTGGNYGYTF.

The rearrangement uses TRBV6-6 and TRBJ2-5; D not certain. Trimming removed 2 bases at V and 5 bases at J, with 9 bases between. Germline-derived CDR1 and CDR2 are MNHNY and SVGAGI (reference sequence). The CDR3 loop spans 13 amino acids. DNA of the CDR3: TGTGCCAGCAGTTACCCGACCGCGGAGACCCAGTACTTC. Translated, it gives CASSYPTAETQYF.

The gene calls are TRBV5-6 and TRBJ2-1, with 9 positions matching TRBD1. This CDR3 spans 16 amino acids. The V segment lost 3 bases and the J segment 6 bases; nucleotides outside the gene matches: 10. Germline V CDR1 and CDR2: SGHDT, YYEEEE. CDR3 nucleotide sequence: TGTGCCAGCAGCTCTTACGGACAGGGGAGAGGCAATGAGCAGTTCTTC. This gives the protein CASSSYGQGRGNEQFF.

This clone was detected a few times. As DNA, the CDR3 is TGCGCCAGCAGCTTGGACGCGGGGGTTATCCTTTCCTACGAGCAGTACTTC. Its protein product is CASSLDAGVILSYEQYF. V usage is TRBV5-1 and J usage is TRBJ2-7; 7 bases match TRBD2. The germline V gene encodes CDR1 SGHRS and CDR2 YFSETQ. Trimming removed 0 bases from V and 1 base from J; junction bases left unmatched: 10. CDR3 length equals 17 residues.

This clone showed up just once. This chain links TRBV6-5 with TRBJ2-1; D is unclear. Germline CDR1 and CDR2: MNHEY and SVGAGI. The CDR3 runs 13 residues. V was cut by 6 bases and J by 4 bases, with 10 bases left in between. The CDR3 DNA follows: TGTGCCAGCAGGTTGGACGGATACAATGAGCAGTTCTTC. Its translation: CASRLDGYNEQFF.

This rearrangement joins TRBV18 to TRBJ1-6, with a tentative D call TRBD1 (6 bases). Germline loops: CDR1 KGHSH, CDR2 LQKENI. This CDR3 has 14 residues. The ends were cut back, 6 bases at V and 9 bases at J, with 15 bases in the middle. CDR3 bases: TGTGCCAGCTCCCTTCTCCAGGGGACTTCACCCCTCCACTTT. Protein product: CASSLLQGTSPLHF.

The V gene is TRBV28, the J gene TRBJ1-2, with D tentatively TRBD1 (5 bases). This CDR3 has 15 amino acids. V was shortened by 8 bases and J by 5 bases, with 21 bases between the two germline ends. The germline gives CDR1 MDHEN, CDR2 SYDVKM. As DNA, the CDR3 is TGTGCCAGCGCAATCGGGGCAGGCCGACTTTATGGCTACACCTTC. As protein: CASAIGAGRLYGYTF.

The chain has TRBV18 and TRBJ1-4; D is ambiguous. The CDR3 spans 14 residues. CDR1 KGHSH and CDR2 LQKENI come from the germline V gene. Trimming left V 2 bases short and J 7 bases short, with 11 bases between. The CDR3 region has the DNA TGTGCCAGCTCACCAGGAAAGATGGGTGAAAAACTGTTTTTT. This sequence encodes CASSPGKMGEKLFF.